This T cell receptor (beta chain) was found in a study of blood T cell repertoires in COVID-19. The wider study: The origin of the acute and convalescent COVID-19 samples was the United States, Italy and Spain. The analysed material was cDNA or gDNA that came from T cells, B-cell-depleted T cells, or PBMCs.

Per the original methods: Counts of nucleated cells, estimated from reference gene primer amplification, were obtained. Repertoires were generated with immunoSEQ multiplex PCR, while TCRdb's copy carries only in-frame clones and drops some. D and trimming were read from the DNA, whereas the V and J calls and clone size are those reported in that table. The sample comprises approximately 35,000 clones, over 70% of which are singletons, and about 14% rests with the top ten. Germline assignment: CDR1 MDHEN and CDR2 SYDVKM. Trimming left V 5 bases short and J 4 bases short, with 17 bases between. The CDR3 sequence is 15 residues long.

Sequencing was performed on peripheral blood. This chain connects TRBV28 to TRBJ1-2, with a possible D match to TRBD1 (6 bases). The receptor comes from a man in his sixties with active COVID-19. The CDR3 reads CASSPVRTVSYGYTF. The CDR3 DNA is TGTGCCAGCAGTCCTGTTCGGACAGTCTCCTATGGCTACACCTTC.